Listed here are 17 T cell receptor beta chains from one sample, sequenced in a study of Graves' ophthalmopathy and Graves' hyperthyroidism (dated by TCRdb to between 2018 and 2020). The run used an Illumina HiSeq 2000. For repertoire sequencing, the TCR beta CDR3 regions were amplified from RNA transcripts. HTBI primers and the Qiagen OneStep RT-PCR kit were used in a first-round RT-PCR, which was followed by a second-round multiplex PCR, size selection and purification. TCRdb ran its own pipeline on the public reads, namely fastp trimming at Q25 and MiXCR clone calling, and kept in-frame beta chains. For every CDR3 protein sequence, its rows merge into one entry that carries the most common genes and DNA. The sample table contains around 520,000 distinct CDR3 sequences; only one count was recorded for roughly 39% of them. The ten largest clones add up to about 4% of the sample. Sequenced material: peripheral blood or thyroid tissue (not recorded which). These receptor sequences come from an adult man with Graves' hyperthyroidism.

To note about this clonotype: This may be a read error, as it is one base from a much larger clone. This sequence joins TRBV5-1 and TRBJ1-1, with a tentative D call TRBD1 (6 bases). Germline V gives CDR1 SGHRS, CDR2 YFSETQ. The CDR3 runs 14 residues. Trimming cost V 4 bases and J 6 bases, with 16 bases left between them. CDR3 DNA sequence: TGCGCCAGCAGCACACAGGGCGTCGGAGCTGAAGCTTTCTTT. Translation gives CASSTQGVGAEAFF.

This clonotype was counted ten times or more. The genes are TRBV10-3 and TRBJ1-3; TRBD1 matches at 7 bases. J gave up 0 bases and V 2 bases, and 1 base lay outside the gene matches. The germline V gene has CDR1 ENHRY and CDR2 SYGVKD. This CDR3 is built from 15 residues. The CDR3 DNA is TGTGCCATCAGTGAGCGGGACAGCTCTGGAAACACCATATATTTT. It specifies CAISERDSSGNTIYF.

V is TRBV7-2 and J is TRBJ1-3, with D unresolved. V was trimmed by 6 bases and J by 0 bases, leaving 9 bases between them. This CDR3 spans 14 amino acids. Germline lookup yields CDR1 SGHTA and CDR2 FQGNSA. In nucleotides, the CDR3 is TGTGCCAGCAGAACGATGTACTCTGGAAACACCATATATTTT. Protein: CASRTMYSGNTIYF. Complete variable domain (other parts from reference TRBV7-2 and TRBJ1-3): GAGVSQSPSNKVTEKGKDVELRCDPISGHTALYWYRQSLGQGLEFLIYFQGNSAPDKSGLPSDRFSAERTGGSVSTLTIQRTQQEDSAVYLCASRTMYSGNTIYFGEGSWLTVV.

The chain combines TRBV29-1 with TRBJ2-3; TRBD2 agrees at 7 bases. Germline CDR1 reads SQVTM; CDR2 reads ANQGSEA. The CDR3 length is 13 residues. J lost 4 bases, V lost 2 bases, and 3 bases had no gene match. The CDR3 DNA reads as TGCAGCGTTGAAAGCGGGGCAGCAGATACGCAGTATTTT. Translating it yields CSVESGAADTQYF.

This chain joins TRBV29-1 and TRBJ2-7, with a tentative D call TRBD1 (5 bases). CDR3 length equals 14 residues. CDR1 is SQVTM, CDR2 ANQGSEA, per germline. Between the trimmed V and J ends, which lost 4 bases and 2 bases, there was a span of 15 bases. The CDR3 here is CSVAGQGSPYEQYF. The CDR3 bases are TGCAGCGTTGCAGGTCAGGGATCGCCCTACGAGCAGTACTTC.

V is TRBV4-1 and J is TRBJ1-4, with 7 bases fitting TRBD1. This CDR3 is built from 13 residues. The germline V gene encodes CDR1 MGHRA and CDR2 YSYEKL. J was trimmed by 10 bases and V by 2 bases; bases with no gene match: 4. CDR3 sequence reads: CASSQIGDRKLFF. The DNA of the CDR3 is TGCGCCAGCAGCCAAATAGGGGACAGAAAACTGTTTTTT.

This clonotype was picked up many times. CDR3 loop: CSVTAANSGANVLTF. The DNA of the CDR3 is TGCAGCGTTACTGCAGCGAACTCTGGGGCCAACGTCCTGACTTTC. The chain has TRBV29-1 and TRBJ2-6; D is ambiguous. Germline V gene sequence: CDR1 SQVTM, CDR2 ANQGSEA. Between the trimmed V and J ends, which lost 5 bases and 0 bases, there was a span of 11 bases. CDR3 length: 15 amino acids.

Remarks on this clonotype: A much larger clonotype is one base distant, so this may be a read error. CDR3 region: CATSREQGIEGNTIYF. The DNA for the CDR3 is TGTGCCACCAGCCGCGAACAGGGCATCGAGGGAAACACCATATATTTT. V gene TRBV15 combines with J gene TRBJ1-3; the D gene is possibly TRBD1 (6 bases). Trimming cost V 5 bases and J 4 bases, with 18 bases left between them. The CDR3 has 16 residues. Germline-derived CDR1 and CDR2 are LNHNV and YYDKDF (reference sequence).

The V gene is TRBV20-1, the J gene TRBJ2-7; the match to TRBD2 covers 11 bases. This CDR3 contains 13 residues. V shed 3 bases and J 3 bases; nucleotides not matched to a gene: 1. Per the germline V gene, CDR1 is DFQATT and CDR2 is SNEGSKA (reference sequence). The CDR3 spells CSASSGGDYEQYF. In DNA, the CDR3 is TGCAGTGCTAGTAGCGGGGGGGACTACGAGCAGTACTTC.

This clonotype was counted at least ten times. V and J are TRBV24-1 and TRBJ2-2; TRBD2 matches 11 bases. V was clipped by 4 bases and J by 4 bases; unmatched bases: 13. Germline V gene data show CDR1 as KGHDR and CDR2 as SFDVKD. The length of the CDR3 is 19 residues. CDR3 amino acids: CATSDYKLTSGTTTGELFF. In DNA, the CDR3 is TGTGCCACCAGTGACTACAAACTGACTAGCGGGACAACCACCGGGGAGCTGTTTTTT.

This clonotype occurred many times. This chain connects TRBV5-8 to TRBJ1-3; D is uncertain. The CDR3 length is 13 residues. Germline values: CDR1 SGHTS, CDR2 YDEGEE. V lost 6 bases and J 4 bases, leaving 11 bases between the germline ends. CDR3: CASTHNIGNTIYF. CDR3 nucleotide sequence: TGTGCCAGCACCCACAATATAGGAAACACCATATATTTT.

This rearrangement joins TRBV4-1 to TRBJ2-7, with D possibly being TRBD2 (5 bases). Germline-derived CDR1 and CDR2 are MGHRA and YSYEKL. The CDR3 is made up of 15 amino acids. V dropped 1 base and J dropped 3 bases, with 13 bases sitting between them. CDR3 nucleotides: TGCGCCAGCAGCCAAGTTGTTAGCGACGACTACGAGCAGTACTTC. Translated: CASSQVVSDDYEQYF.

This clonotype was recorded many times. The V and J genes are TRBV12-3 or TRBV12-4 and TRBJ1-6; 7 bases fit TRBD1. This CDR3 is built from 14 residues. Germline trimming cut 6 bases from V and 7 bases from J; bases unmatched to any gene: 6. The CDR3 DNA follows: TGTGCCAGCAGCTCCGGGACAGACAATTCACCCCTCCACTTT. Residues: CASSSGTDNSPLHF.

This clonotype has ten or more counts. V and J are TRBV14 and TRBJ2-2, with TRBD1 identical over 7 bases. V shed 3 bases, J shed 3 bases, and the junction held 4 bases outside the gene matches. Germline CDR1 SGHDN, CDR2 FVKESK. This CDR3 contains 15 residues. DNA of the CDR3: TGTGCCAGCAGCCAGTGGGACAGCGACACCGGGGAGCTGTTTTTT. The encoded protein is CASSQWDSDTGELFF. Full variable domain (outside the CDR3, taken from reference TRBV14 and TRBJ2-2): EAGVTQFPSHSVIEKGQTVTLRCDPISGHDNLYWYRRVMGKEIKFLLHFVKESKQDESGMPNNRFLAERTGGTYSTLKVQPAELEDSGVYFCASSQWDSDTGELFFGEGSRLTVL.

This clonotype was counted ten times or more. One end of the junction is discordant with germline, which a read error may explain. The V and J genes are TRBV7-2 and TRBJ1-3, with TRBD1 identical over 7 bases. Germline CDR1 and CDR2: SGHTA and FQGNSA. This CDR3 is built from 16 residues. This CDR3 is CASSLRQGSSGSTIYF. The CDR3 DNA reads TGTGCCAGCAGCCTAAGACAGGGCAGCTCTGGAAGCACCATATATTTT.

Comments on this clonotype: Being one base from a much bigger clone, this may be a read error. V is TRBV12-3 or TRBV12-4 and J is TRBJ1-4; TRBD1 matches at 9 bases. J was trimmed by 4 bases and V by 8 bases; bases with no gene match: 11. The CDR3 totals 16 residues. CDR3 amino acids: CASGQAGQGFNEKLFF. CDR3 nucleotide sequence: TGTGCCAGCGGCCAAGCCGGACAGGGGTTTAATGAAAAACTGTTTTTT.

This clonotype was seen only a few times. This chain uses TRBV12-3 or TRBV12-4 with TRBJ1-2; the D gene is possibly TRBD1 (5 bases). V was clipped by 6 bases and J by 0 bases, with 14 bases between them. The CDR3 consists of 15 residues. The DNA of the CDR3 is TGTGCCAGCAGAGGCGCCGGGACTCCTAACTATGGCTACACCTTC. Residues: CASRGAGTPNYGYTF.